A single sample gave rise to the 31 T cell receptor beta chains below, sequenced in a study of regulatory T cells in long-lasting Graves disease. Time point denoted: persistent/refractory GD, antithyroid drugs over 5 years with positive TRAb. Preparation of the TCR library used RNA extracted from PBMCs. Library construction for TCR beta used iRepertoire HTBI primers and Arm-PCR of CDR3 regions. TCRdb re-called the multiplex PCR reads through MiXCR, storing one row per CDR3 protein. The sample includes about 470,000 distinct CDR3 sequences, around 20% seen only once; the top ten take less than 9%. The source material was peripheral blood mononuclear cells (PBMCs), sampled when the disease was refractory, from a patient treated with antithyroid drugs. These receptors came from a female donor with Graves disease.

This clonotype was seen ten or more times. This chain links TRBV24-1 with TRBJ2-7, with D possibly matching TRBD2 (5 bases). CDR3 length equals 13 residues. The germline V and J ends were trimmed by 1 base and 3 bases, with 6 bases remaining between them. Germline V gene lookup returns CDR1 KGHDR and CDR2 SFDVKD. In DNA form, the CDR3 reads TGTGCCACCAGTGATTTCGGAGGCTACGAGCAGTACTTC. It encodes CATSDFGGYEQYF.

This sequence joins TRBV6-1 and TRBJ2-4; unclear D gene. CDR3 size: 13 residues. Germline lookup yields CDR1 MNHNS and CDR2 SASEGT. Trimming pared 8 bases from V and 8 bases from J, leaving 16 bases between. This CDR3 is CASRLTGGDIQYF. The CDR3 DNA follows: TGTGCCAGCCGACTTACGGGTGGAGACATTCAGTACTTC.

There are many counts of this clonotype. Its ends do not fully match the called genes, so a read error is possible. V is TRBV11-3 and J is TRBJ2-7, with D perhaps given as TRBD1 or TRBD2 (5 bases each). CDR3 length: 13 amino acids. Germline-derived CDR1 and CDR2 are SGHNT and YENEEA. The CDR3 reads CASGFGAGSEQYF. CDR3 sequence (DNA): TGTGCCAGCGGCTTTGGGGCAGGGAGCGAGCAGTACTTC.

This clonotype was picked up many times. The chain recombines TRBV27 with TRBJ1-1, with TRBD1 identical over 8 bases. The CDR3 is 14 residues long. CDR1 MNHEY and CDR2 SMNVEV come from the germline V gene (reference sequence). After removal of 4 bases from V and 4 bases from J, the junction contained 5 bases not matched to a gene. The CDR3 loop is CASSSATGGTEAFF. Here the CDR3 DNA reads TGTGCCAGCAGTTCCGCTACAGGGGGCACTGAAGCTTTCTTT.

This clonotype turned up a few times. J is TRBJ2-7 and V is TRBV28; no clear D. This CDR3 is built from 14 residues. V was shortened by 5 bases and J by 5 bases, with 16 bases between the two germline ends. Germline CDR1 and CDR2: MDHEN and SYDVKM. The chain's CDR3 is CASSPRAEYHEQYF. The CDR3 DNA reads as TGTGCCAGCAGTCCCCGGGCCGAGTACCACGAGCAGTACTTC.

This chain joins TRBV30 and TRBJ2-7; D is possibly TRBD1 (7 bases). CDR1 and CDR2 from the germline V gene are GTSNPN and SVGIG (reference sequence). The CDR3 runs 14 residues. Trimming stripped 0 bases from V and 2 bases from J, with 11 bases between. In DNA, the CDR3 is TGTGCCTGGAGTGTCAGGGGGGTTACCTACGAGCAGTACTTC. Its translation: CAWSVRGVTYEQYF.

This clonotype was recorded a few times. V is TRBV7-8 and J is TRBJ2-7; weak D call: TRBD2 (5 bases). V was trimmed by 10 bases and J by 0 bases, leaving 16 bases between them. The V gene's germline CDR1 is SGHVS and CDR2 FQNEAQ. The CDR3 contains 14 residues. CDR3 nucleotides: TGTGCCACACACGGGGAAAGGTCCTCCTACGAGCAGTACTTC. It specifies CATHGERSSYEQYF.

This chain links TRBV20-1 with TRBJ1-2, with 9 nucleotides matching TRBD1. The CDR3 extends over 15 amino acids. V was clipped by 5 bases and J by 7 bases; unmatched bases: 14. Germline-derived CDR1 and CDR2 are DFQATT and SNEGSKA (reference sequence). CDR3 amino acids: CSAWKEWDRAGGYTF. In nucleotides, the CDR3 is TGCAGTGCTTGGAAGGAATGGGACAGGGCTGGTGGCTACACCTTC.

This clonotype was picked up one time. The gene calls are TRBV5-1 and TRBJ2-5; 11 positions agree with TRBD1. Germline-derived CDR1 and CDR2 are SGHRS and YFSETQ. With V trimmed by 0 bases and J by 2 bases, 12 bases remained unmatched. This CDR3 contains 19 residues. This CDR3 is CASSLGPSWGTGGQETQYF. DNA of the CDR3: TGCGCCAGCAGCTTGGGCCCCTCCTGGGGGACAGGGGGGCAAGAGACCCAGTACTTC.

This rearrangement joins TRBV28 to TRBJ2-7; 8 bases are shared with TRBD2. Germline CDR1 MDHEN, CDR2 SYDVKM. The CDR3 contains 23 residues. The junction had 35 bases not matched to a gene; V was cut back by 6 bases and J by 4 bases. This CDR3 is CASSLTGNPFSSGSDIPLYEQYF. The CDR3 DNA is TGTGCCAGCAGCTTAACGGGGAACCCCTTTTCCAGCGGGAGTGACATTCCCCTTTACGAGCAGTACTTC.

This clonotype was seen at least ten times. The chain has TRBV3-1 and TRBJ1-2; D ambiguous. Germline values: CDR1 LGHDT, CDR2 YNNKEL (reference sequence). The CDR3 is 14 residues long. The V end was cut by 0 bases, the J end by 3 bases, with 8 bases between. CDR3 sequence reads: CASSQDGRHYGYTF. The CDR3 DNA follows: TGTGCCAGCAGCCAAGACGGGCGTCACTATGGCTACACCTTC.

Details on this clonotype: A much larger clonotype is one base distant, so this may be a read error. This rearrangement joins TRBV28 to TRBJ2-7; a weak D match, TRBD1 (5 bases). Germline V lookup: CDR1 MDHEN, CDR2 SYDVKM. Trimming took 5 bases from V and 6 from J, leaving 23 bases between them. This CDR3 comprises 16 residues. For the CDR3, the DNA is TGTGCCAGCAGTGGGGCCCACCGAGTCTCCGGTCCCGAGCAGTACTTC. Amino acid sequence: CASSGAHRVSGPEQYF.

At least ten counts were recorded for this clonotype. This chain uses TRBV2 with TRBJ1-6; tentative D call: TRBD1 (5 bases). V dropped 2 bases and J dropped 3 bases, with 8 bases sitting between them. This CDR3 contains 15 residues. Germline V gene data show CDR1 as SNHLY and CDR2 as FYNNEI. The CDR3 reads CASSERDRYNSPLHF. CDR3 sequence (DNA): TGTGCCAGCAGTGAACGGGACCGCTATAATTCACCCCTCCACTTT. The whole variable domain, remainder taken from reference TRBV2 and TRBJ1-6, is EPEVTQTPSHQVTQMGQEVILRCVPISNHLYFYWYRQILGQKVEFLVSFYNNEISEKSEIFDDQFSVERPDGSNFTLKIRSTKLEDSAMYFCASSERDRYNSPLHFGNGTRLTVT.

The genes are TRBV7-2 and TRBJ2-2; D is unresolved. V lost 5 bases and J lost 3, with 7 bases in between. Germline loops: CDR1 SGHTA, CDR2 FQGNSA. There are 13 residues in the CDR3. The CDR3 DNA reads as TGTGCCAGCAGCCGGCAATACACCGGGGAGCTGTTTTTT. Translating it yields CASSRQYTGELFF.

The sample holds a few counts of this clonotype. This rearrangement joins TRBV19 to TRBJ1-1; no reliable D call. Trimming removed 2 bases at V and 6 bases at J, with 10 bases between. The CDR3 has 13 amino acids. CDR1 and CDR2 from the germline V gene are LNHDA and SQIVND (reference sequence). The DNA of the CDR3 is TGTGCCAGTAGTATACTGGGCGCTTCTGAAGCTTTCTTT. This gives the protein CASSILGASEAFF.

There are many counts of this clonotype. This chain links TRBV5-1 with TRBJ1-2, with 9 bases identical to TRBD1. Trimming removed 3 bases from V and 4 bases from J; junction bases left unmatched: 7. The CDR3 has 15 residues. Germline V gene data show CDR1 as SGHRS and CDR2 as YFSETQ. This CDR3 reads CASSSRDRAVYGYTF. CDR3 in DNA: TGCGCCAGCAGCTCCCGGGACAGGGCAGTCTATGGCTACACCTTC.

A note on this clonotype: The CDR3 ends on some other residue instead of the conserved phenylalanine or tryptophan, so this is likely a read error. V usage is TRBV13 and J usage is TRBJ1-1; D unresolved. This CDR3 is 13 amino acids long. The V gene lost 1 base and the J gene lost 9 bases, with 12 bases spanning the gap. Germline CDR1 PRHDT, CDR2 FYEKMQ (reference sequence). In DNA form, the CDR3 reads TGTGCCAGCAGCTTAGTTACCCACGTCAAAGCTTTCCTT. Translated, it gives CASSLVTHVKAFL.

The chain combines TRBV7-2 with TRBJ1-5, with 12 positions matching TRBD1. This CDR3 is built from 16 residues. The trim removed 6 bases at V and 6 bases at J, leaving 9 bases unmatched. Germline V gene sequence: CDR1 SGHTA, CDR2 FQGNSA. The CDR3 DNA sequence: TGTGCCAGCAGTTCGCCGGGACAGGGGGCGAGTCAGCCCCAGCATTTT. Translating it yields CASSSPGQGASQPQHF.

Many counts were recorded for this clonotype. V and J are TRBV27 and TRBJ1-1, with D perhaps TRBD1 (6 bases). The CDR3 covers 14 residues. V lost 5 bases, J lost 0 bases, and 10 bases lay in between. Germline V gives CDR1 MNHEY, CDR2 SMNVEV (reference sequence). Here the CDR3 reads CASSRGQMNTEAFF. The CDR3 DNA sequence: TGTGCCAGCAGTCGCGGACAGATGAACACTGAAGCTTTCTTT.

This clonotype has at least ten counts. The chain couples TRBV7-8 to TRBJ2-7, with D uncertain. The CDR3 is 13 residues long. CDR1 is SGHVS, CDR2 FQNEAQ, per germline. Trimming left V 3 bases short and J 0 bases short, with 6 bases between. The CDR3 DNA reads TGTGCCAGCAGCTTTGATAGCTCCTACGAGCAGTACTTC. This sequence encodes CASSFDSSYEQYF.

In regard to this clonotype: One junction end disagrees with the germline gene, perhaps due to a read error. The rearrangement joins TRBV20-1 to TRBJ1-2; 9 nucleotides match TRBD1. This CDR3 contains 13 residues. CDR1 DFQATT and CDR2 SNEGSKA come from the germline V gene (reference sequence). CDR3 coding DNA: TGCAGTGCTGGAGAGGGACAGGGCTATGGCTACACCTTC. It specifies CSAGEGQGYGYTF.

Ten or more counts support this clonotype. V usage is TRBV6-1 and J usage is TRBJ2-7; maybe TRBD1 (6 bases). With 9 bases removed from V and 2 bases from J, the gap between germline ends came to 17 bases. The CDR3 has 14 amino acids. Germline V lookup: CDR1 MNHNS, CDR2 SASEGT. The CDR3 DNA follows: TGTGCCAGTGGGACCGGACAGACGGCCTACGAGCAGTACTTC. Translated: CASGTGQTAYEQYF.

This clonotype was seen at least ten times. V usage is TRBV6-5 and J usage is TRBJ2-7; unclear D gene. Trimming took 0 bases from V and 0 from J, leaving 3 bases between them. Germline V gene data show CDR1 as MNHEY and CDR2 as SVGAGI. The CDR3 is made up of 13 amino acids. The CDR3 DNA reads TGTGCCAGCAGTTACTCGACCTCCTACGAGCAGTACTTC. Protein product: CASSYSTSYEQYF.

This clonotype showed up many times. The chain employs TRBV12-3 or TRBV12-4 and TRBJ2-7, with a weak D call TRBD2 (5 bases). V was trimmed by 5 bases and J by 5 bases, leaving 13 bases between them. The CDR3 contains 13 residues. In DNA form, the CDR3 reads TGTGCCAGCAGTGGATTAGCGAAAAACGAGCAGTACTTC. This codes for CASSGLAKNEQYF.

This clonotype was observed many times. The chain uses TRBV7-2 and TRBJ2-7; TRBD2 agrees at 9 bases. Germline CDR1 SGHTA, CDR2 FQGNSA. V trimming: 0 bases; J trimming: 5 bases; junction bases outside the gene matches: 5. CDR3 size: 15 residues. The CDR3 protein is CASSLASGSFHEQYF. CDR3 coding DNA: TGTGCCAGCAGCTTAGCTAGCGGGAGTTTCCACGAGCAGTACTTC.

J is TRBJ1-2 and V is TRBV28; a weak D match, TRBD1 (5 bases). Trimming took off 0 bases at V and 5 bases at J, with 19 bases between the two ends. Germline values: CDR1 MDHEN, CDR2 SYDVKM. This CDR3 is built from 17 residues. The CDR3 DNA reads TGTGCCAGCAGTTTATGGGGGGAGGGGCAGGGTGGATATGGCTACACCTTC. Encoded protein: CASSLWGEGQGGYGYTF.

This clonotype was recorded at least ten times. The chain employs TRBV7-9 and TRBJ2-7; 8 bases agree with TRBD1. The CDR3 runs to 14 residues. Looked up from germline, CDR1 is SEHNR and CDR2 is FQNEAQ (reference sequence). V shed 2 bases, J shed 4 bases, and the junction held 4 bases outside the gene matches. CDR3 DNA: TGTGCCAGCAGCTTAAGGCAGGGGGCTTACGAGCAGTACTTC. Translation gives CASSLRQGAYEQYF.

The chain employs TRBV7-8 and TRBJ2-1, with TRBD2 identical over 8 bases. This CDR3 has 13 amino acids. Trimming removed 9 bases from V and 5 bases from J; junction bases left unmatched: 6. Per the germline V gene, CDR1 is SGHVS and CDR2 is FQNEAQ. CDR3 residues: CARRAGADNEQFF. CDR3 sequence (DNA): TGTGCCAGACGAGCGGGAGCTGACAATGAGCAGTTCTTC.

This clonotype was observed a few times. This sequence joins TRBV7-2 and TRBJ2-3; 10 bases match TRBD2. The junction had 9 bases not matched to a gene; V was cut back by 6 bases and J by 6 bases. The CDR3 extends over 15 amino acids. The germline V gene encodes CDR1 SGHTA and CDR2 FQGNSA. CDR3 DNA: TGTGCCAGCAGGAGCGGGAGGGCCGGGGTGGATACGCAGTATTTT. This sequence encodes CASRSGRAGVDTQYF.

This clonotype was found a few times. An end of the junction differs from the germline gene, which may be a read error. The rearrangement joins TRBV7-9 to TRBJ2-7; TRBD1 aligns across 8 bases. The CDR3 spans 14 residues. Germline-derived CDR1 and CDR2 are SEHNR and FQNEAQ (reference sequence). Here the CDR3 reads CANSSQDRGWEQYF. The DNA of the CDR3 is TGTGCCAACAGCTCTCAAGACAGGGGTTGGGAGCAGTACTTC.

This clonotype was found many times. The chain employs TRBV6-2 or TRBV6-3 and TRBJ2-7; D is unresolved. CDR1 MNHEY and CDR2 SVGEGT come from the germline V gene. This CDR3 region has 13 residues. V lost 2 bases and J lost 2, with 7 bases in between. The CDR3 DNA reads as TGTGCCAGCAGTTACATGCAGGCCTACGAGCAGTACTTC. This encodes CASSYMQAYEQYF.